The entry below gives a single T cell receptor beta chain sequence along with its context. It lacks a known antigen. Possible read error: a much larger clone is one base away. These data are taken from a study of regulatory and conventional T cells in breast cancer (dated by TCRdb to the mid-2010s). Library preparation employed PCR. TCRdb shows the sequencer as Illumina MiSeq. The raw public reads went through TCRdb reprocessing: fastp at Q25, MiXCR clone calling, in-frame beta chains kept. Each record represents a unique CDR3 protein, reported with the most common genes and DNA among its rows. The sample yields fewer than 20,000 distinct CDR3 sequences; approximately 35% were counted once. The biggest ten clones account for roughly 1.5% of the sample. The CDR3 runs 14 amino acids, cysteine and phenylalanine included. Just the 42-base CDR3 DNA is kept, in frame starting at base 1. According to the germline V gene, CDR1 reads ENHRY and CDR2 reads SYGVKD.

Here the chain combines TRBV10-3 and TRBJ2-1, with the D call perhaps TRBD1 or TRBD2, each one matching 5 bases. Input material: conventional T cells from blood. The receptor comes from a female donor in good health. CDR3 loop: CATTPSGPNNEQLF. The DNA sequence is given as TGTGCCACCACCCCCTCGGGGCCGAACAATGAGCAGTTATTC.